Following are 8 T cell receptor beta chains from one sample sequenced in a study of shared clonotypes between healthy human individuals. Repertoires were generated with immunoSEQ multiplex PCR, while TCRdb's copy carries only in-frame clones and drops some. This table holds more than 850,000 clones, roughly 74% found once. The specimen was memory CD4+ T cells from PBMCs. Documented subset: CD45RA-negative fraction. These receptor sequences come from a man aged 18 to 29 in good health. Some clones in this sample may be carry-over from other donors' samples.

The chain employs TRBV11-2 and TRBJ2-3; D remains unclear. Trimming took off 4 bases at V and 6 bases at J, with 8 bases between the two ends. The CDR3 is made up of 12 amino acids. Germline loops: CDR1 SGHAT, CDR2 FQNNGV. CDR3 sequence reads: CASSSQWDTQYF. CDR3 DNA sequence: TGTGCCAGCAGCTCCCAGTGGGATACGCAGTATTTT.

The chain combines TRBV30 with TRBJ1-1; D ambiguous. V shed 2 bases and J shed 7 bases, with 17 bases lying between them. In germline, CDR1 is GTSNPN, CDR2 SVGIG (reference sequence). CDR3 length equals 14 residues. The CDR3 DNA reads TGTGCCTGGAGTCCCGGACTTTATGCGGGTGAAGCTTTCTTT. Its protein product is CAWSPGLYAGEAFF.

The rearrangement uses TRBV18 and TRBJ2-5, with D possibly called TRBD1 or TRBD2 (6 bases each). V lost 1 base and J lost 5, with 11 bases in between. CDR3 length equals 14 residues. Germline loops: CDR1 KGHSH, CDR2 LQKENI. The CDR3 nucleotides read TGTGCCAGCTCACCACAGCCGGGGGCTGAGACCCAGTACTTC. It encodes CASSPQPGAETQYF.

Notes on this clone: Additional DNA sequences in this sample encode the identical CDR3. CDR3: CASTVSGANVLTF. CDR3 nucleotide sequence: TGTGCCAGCACGGTCTCTGGGGCCAACGTCCTGACTTTC. V is TRBV2 and J is TRBJ2-6, with D unclear. Trimming took 7 bases from V and 0 from J, leaving 4 bases between them. The CDR3 is 13 amino acids. Germline-derived CDR1 and CDR2 are SNHLY and FYNNEI. The full variable domain, with the rest looked up from reference TRBV2 and TRBJ2-6, is EPEVTQTPSHQVTQMGQEVILRCVPISNHLYFYWYRQILGQKVEFLVSFYNNEISEKSEIFDDQFSVERPDGSNFTLKIRSTKLEDSAMYFCASTVSGANVLTFGAGSRLTVL.

V is TRBV6-1 and J is TRBJ2-7; no definite D call. Trimming removed 5 bases from V and 12 bases from J, with 17 bases in between. The CDR3 consists of 12 residues. Germline V gene data show CDR1 as MNHNS and CDR2 as SASEGT. Here the CDR3 reads CASSPAPPRSYF. CDR3 DNA: TGTGCCAGCAGTCCAGCCCCCCCACGGTCGTACTTC.

The gene calls are TRBV28 and TRBJ2-5, with D perhaps assigned TRBD1 or TRBD2 (5 bases each). This CDR3 has 14 amino acids. Germline loops: CDR1 MDHEN, CDR2 SYDVKM. The germline V and J ends were trimmed by 1 base and 1 base, with 7 bases remaining between them. The CDR3 DNA follows: TGTGCCAGCAGTTTATCAGGGACCCAAGAGACCCAGTACTTC. Translated: CASSLSGTQETQYF. Drawing the rest from reference TRBV28 and TRBJ2-5, the complete variable domain is DVKVTQSSRYLVKRTGEKVFLECVQDMDHENMFWYRQDPGLGLRLIYFSYDVKMKEKGDIPEGYSVSREKKERFSLILESASTNQTSMYLCASSLSGTQETQYFGPGTRLLVL.

The chain is built from TRBV5-1 and TRBJ2-3; D is uncertain. There are 12 residues in the CDR3. Trimming removed 1 base from V and 7 bases from J, with 7 bases in between. Per the germline V gene, CDR1 is SGHRS and CDR2 is YFSETQ. This CDR3 is CASSLTVHTQYF. CDR3 bases: TGCGCCAGCAGCTTGACGGTGCATACGCAGTATTTT. Full variable domain (missing parts from reference TRBV5-1 and TRBJ2-3): KAGVTQTPRYLIKTRGQQVTLSCSPISGHRSVSWYQQTPGQGLQFLFEYFSETQRNKGNFPGRFSGRQFSNSRSEMNVSTLELGDSALYLCASSLTVHTQYFGPGTRLTVL.

In regard to this clone: In the same sample, other DNA sequences code for this CDR3. The chain links TRBV6-5 to TRBJ1-5; D is perhaps TRBD1 (6 bases). Trimming left V 5 bases short and J 5 bases short, with 13 bases between. The CDR3 spans 14 residues. Germline values: CDR1 MNHEY, CDR2 SVGAGI. The CDR3: CASSKQGRDQPQHF. CDR3 nucleotide sequence: TGTGCCAGCAGTAAACAGGGAAGGGATCAGCCCCAGCATTTT.